The rows below give T cell receptor beta chains drawn from one sample of a study of beta chain features in type 1 diabetes. This table comes from immunoSEQ multiplex PCR, and its TCRdb copy is limited to in-frame clones, with some not included. Seen here are a few hundred thousand clones, about 14% observed once, and the top ten hold 0.019%. What was sequenced was naive CD4+ T cells from blood. These receptors were taken from a woman aged 18-29 years in good health. Both conserved end residues are part of each CDR3. A D gene is named only where the DNA matches it firmly. Clone size, where shown, is once, few, many, or a class for clones that have expanded.

j_call clone_size d_call v_call cdr3_aa cdr3_nt
TRBJ2-7 . TRBD1 TRBV30 CAWSVTGGLSYEQYF TGTGCCTGGAGTGTGACAGGGGGCCTCTCCTACGAGCAGTACTTC
TRBJ2-5 . . TRBV5-1 CASSLEQGVRETQYF TGCGCCAGCAGCCTGGAACAGGGTGTAAGGGAGACCCAGTACTTC
TRBJ1-1 . . TRBV5-1 CASSLAAGFTEAFF TGCGCCAGCAGCTTGGCCGCAGGATTCACTGAAGCTTTCTTT
TRBJ2-7 . TRBD1 TRBV4-2 CASSQELQGPYEQYF TGTGCCAGCAGCCAAGAGTTACAGGGGCCTTACGAGCAGTACTTC
TRBJ1-2 . . TRBV7-2 CASSLVPQGYGYTF TGTGCCAGCAGCTTAGTTCCCCAGGGCTATGGCTACACCTTC
TRBJ1-5 . TRBD1 TRBV29-1 CSVGQGVQPQHF TGCAGCGTTGGACAGGGTGTTCAGCCCCAGCATTTT
TRBJ2-5 few TRBD2 TRBV5-4 CASSLALAEIQETQYF TGTGCCAGCAGCTTGGCGCTAGCGGAAATCCAAGAGACCCAGTACTTC
TRBJ1-1 . . TRBV18 CASSPGSGTEAFF TGTGCCAGCTCACCGGGCTCGGGGACTGAAGCTTTCTTT
TRBJ2-7 . TRBD1 TRBV30 CACSRDRGFEQYF TGTGCCTGTAGCCGGGACAGGGGATTCGAGCAGTACTTC
TRBJ2-7 . . TRBV7-2 CASSLYTSGGYEQYF TGTGCCAGCAGCCTATATACCTCCGGCGGCTACGAGCAGTACTTC
TRBJ2-1 few TRBD2 TRBV4-1 CASSQGTSGRVNLQFF TGCGCCAGCAGCCAAGGCACTAGCGGGAGGGTAAACCTACAGTTCTTC
TRBJ2-5 . . TRBV27 CASTWRRGSGETQYF TGTGCCAGCACTTGGCGGAGGGGTTCCGGGGAGACCCAGTACTTC
TRBJ2-7 few . TRBV7-9 CASSLVEPEQYF TGTGCCAGCAGCTTAGTGGAGCCCGAGCAGTACTTC
TRBJ2-3 few TRBD2 TRBV5-1 CASAAGEATDTQYF TGCGCCAGCGCCGCGGGAGAGGCTACAGATACGCAGTATTTT
TRBJ2-7 few TRBD2 TRBV7-9 CASSVSPGTSAEQYF TGTGCCAGCAGCGTTAGTCCCGGGACTAGTGCCGAGCAGTACTTC
TRBJ2-3 . TRBD2 TRBV10-3 CAIRGLAEPDTQYF TGTGCCATCAGGGGACTAGCGGAGCCAGATACGCAGTATTTT
TRBJ2-7 once . TRBV27 CASSLGPLIEQYF TGTGCCAGCAGTTTAGGGCCTCTGATCGAGCAGTACTTC
TRBJ2-7 . . TRBV15 CATSRDWSSSYEQYF TGTGCCACCAGCAGAGATTGGAGCAGCTCCTACGAGCAGTACTTC
TRBJ2-1 . TRBD2 TRBV10-3 CAIMGPGGGYNEQFF TGTGCCATCATGGGTCCGGGGGGTGGATACAATGAGCAGTTCTTC
TRBJ1-2 few . TRBV29-1 CSVVRRVDGYTF TGCAGCGTTGTTCGCAGGGTTGATGGCTACACCTTC
TRBJ1-1 few . TRBV5-1 CASRPGWNTEAFF TGCGCCAGCCGCCCAGGGTGGAACACTGAAGCTTTCTTT
TRBJ1-1 . . TRBV6-1 CATSPTGPDTEAFF TGTGCCACCTCTCCCACAGGCCCCGACACTGAAGCTTTCTTT
TRBJ2-4 few . TRBV27 CASHRPGDKNIQYF TGTGCCAGCCATCGTCCGGGAGACAAAAACATTCAGTACTTC
TRBJ2-1 . TRBD2 TRBV9 CASSSPGLVVVNEQFF TGTGCCAGCAGCTCACCGGGACTAGTGGTCGTTAATGAGCAGTTCTTC
TRBJ2-5 . TRBD1 TRBV30 CAWSRDRVVQETQYF TGTGCCTGGAGTAGGGACAGGGTAGTTCAAGAGACCCAGTACTTC
TRBJ2-7 . . TRBV30 CAWSVLNRAREQYF TGTGCCTGGAGTGTACTGAACAGGGCCCGCGAGCAGTACTTC
TRBJ2-1 . . TRBV5-1 CASSQPGREQFF TGCGCCAGCAGCCAGCCGGGTAGGGAGCAGTTCTTC
TRBJ2-1 few TRBD1 TRBV5-6 CASSTRTGYNEQFF TGTGCCAGCAGCACTCGGACAGGGTACAATGAGCAGTTCTTC
TRBJ2-7 few TRBD1 TRBV6-5 CASSSGTGPSEQYF TGTGCCAGCAGTTCGGGGACAGGCCCGTCCGAGCAGTACTTC
TRBJ1-4 . . TRBV19 CASRRTNEKLFF TGTGCCAGTAGGAGAACTAATGAAAAACTGTTTTTT
TRBJ2-3 few TRBD2 TRBV5-1 CASSTNAGTSGRNTQYF TGCGCCAGCAGCACAAACGCCGGGACTAGCGGGAGGAATACGCAGTATTTT
TRBJ2-7 few . TRBV4-2 CASSQERGTAGWDEQYF TGTGCCAGCAGCCAAGAGAGAGGAACTGCGGGATGGGACGAGCAGTACTTC
TRBJ2-5 . . TRBV7-2 CASSLTAGTQYF TGTGCCAGCAGCCTTACTGCTGGGACCCAGTACTTC
TRBJ1-1 few . TRBV6-6 CASSPEQGRGSEAFF TGTGCCAGCAGCCCTGAACAGGGAAGAGGAAGTGAAGCTTTCTTT
TRBJ2-2 . . TRBV27 CASSFRLVGGELFF TGTGCCAGCAGTTTCCGATTAGTTGGCGGGGAGCTGTTTTTT
TRBJ2-7 . TRBD2 TRBV7-9 CASSDTSGRTYEQYF TGTGCCAGCAGCGATACTAGCGGCCGCACCTACGAGCAGTACTTC
TRBJ2-1 few TRBD1 TRBV28 CASSQGVFNEQFF TGTGCCAGCAGCCAGGGGGTTTTCAATGAGCAGTTCTTC
TRBJ1-2 . . TRBV29-1 CSVEDLTGNGYTF TGCAGCGTTGAAGATCTAACAGGGAATGGCTACACCTTC
TRBJ2-1 . TRBD1 TRBV9 CASSVGTGGPPVYNEQFF TGTGCCAGCAGCGTTGGGACAGGGGGACCCCCCGTCTACAATGAGCAGTTCTTC
TRBJ2-1 . . TRBV18 CASSPEGEQFF TGTGCCAGCTCACCGGAGGGTGAGCAGTTCTTC
TRBJ1-2 few . TRBV19 CASSMSRGYTF TGTGCCAGTAGTATGAGCAGGGGCTACACCTTC
TRBJ2-3 . . TRBV2 CASRVGVSDTQYF TGTGCCAGCAGGGTCGGGGTTTCAGATACGCAGTATTTT
TRBJ2-7 few TRBD2 TRBV18 CASSPTSGIKYEQYF TGTGCCAGCTCGCCTACTAGCGGGATTAAATACGAGCAGTACTTC
TRBJ2-7 few TRBD1 TRBV18 CASSLHNPRTGGYEQYF TGTGCCAGCTCACTCCACAACCCTCGGACAGGGGGCTACGAGCAGTACTTC
TRBJ2-7 . . TRBV28 CASSLYGIYEQYF TGTGCCAGCAGTTTGTACGGGATCTACGAGCAGTACTTC
TRBJ2-2 few TRBD1 TRBV29-1 CSVQGATGATGELFF TGCAGCGTCCAAGGGGCGACAGGGGCCACCGGGGAGCTGTTTTTT
TRBJ2-5 few TRBD1 TRBV28 CASSRPGQGQETQYF TGTGCCAGCAGCCGCCCAGGACAGGGACAAGAGACCCAGTACTTC
TRBJ1-1 few . TRBV30 CAWNAGGTEAFF TGTGCCTGGAACGCCGGGGGCACTGAAGCTTTCTTT
TRBJ2-7 few TRBD1 TRBV28 CASSRPRTGSFEQYF TGTGCCAGCAGTCGACCGCGGACAGGGAGTTTCGAGCAGTACTTC
TRBJ2-1 . TRBD2 TRBV6-1 CASSGPTSVEFF TGTGCCAGCAGTGGGCCCACTAGCGTAGAGTTCTTC
TRBJ2-3 . TRBD2 TRBV7-2 CASSYGLAGSTDTQYF TGTGCCAGCAGCTATGGACTAGCGGGAAGCACAGATACGCAGTATTTT
TRBJ2-3 few . TRBV7-2 CASSPSRDTQYF TGTGCCAGCAGCCCCAGTCGAGATACGCAGTATTTT
TRBJ1-1 few . TRBV18 CASSPPTAGHRAEAFF TGTGCCAGCTCACCACCAACAGCAGGGCATCGGGCTGAAGCTTTCTTT